The clone carrying this T cell receptor beta chain was observed a handful of times. Germline V gives CDR1 SGHRS, CDR2 YFSETQ. Trimming took off 0 bases at V and 5 bases at J, with 12 bases between the two ends. The CDR3 length is 15 residues. The data were taken from a study of cytomegalovirus exposure and HLA in healthy donors. PCR amplification relied on 60 Vbeta primers (plus 13 Jbeta primers). Sequencing was performed with immunoSEQ multiplex PCR; in TCRdb, only in-frame clones are kept and a portion is missing. The table shows under 250,000 clones, with about 80% occurring only once. Specimen: PBMCs. The J gene is TRBJ1-5, the V gene TRBV5-1; D unresolved. This clonotype was obtained from a young man in good health and CMV-seronegative. CDR3 sequence reads: CASSLGGVADQPQHF. CDR3 bases: TGCGCCAGCAGCTTGGGCGGAGTAGCGGATCAGCCCCAGCATTTT.